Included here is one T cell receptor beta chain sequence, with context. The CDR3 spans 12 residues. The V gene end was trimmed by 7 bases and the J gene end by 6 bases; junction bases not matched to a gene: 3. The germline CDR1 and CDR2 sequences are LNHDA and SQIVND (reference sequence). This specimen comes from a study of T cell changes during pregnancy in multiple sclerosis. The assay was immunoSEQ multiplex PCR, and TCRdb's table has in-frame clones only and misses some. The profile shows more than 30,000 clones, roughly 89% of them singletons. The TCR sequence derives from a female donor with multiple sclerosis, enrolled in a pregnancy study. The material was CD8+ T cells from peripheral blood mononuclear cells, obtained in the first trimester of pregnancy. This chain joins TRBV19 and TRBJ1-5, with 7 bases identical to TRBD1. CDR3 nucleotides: TGTGCCAGTAAGGGGGCAGGTCAGCCCCAGCATTTT. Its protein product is CASKGAGQPQHF.